Listed here are 15 T cell receptor beta chains from one sample, sequenced in a study of cytomegalovirus exposure and HLA in healthy donors. This PCR relied on a set of 60 Vbeta primers and 13 Jbeta primers. Libraries were prepared by immunoSEQ multiplex PCR; TCRdb keeps only in-frame clonotypes and omits some of them. The data contain around 160,000 clones, around 80% of them seen just once; the ten biggest clones take up roughly 8%. Sequencing was performed on PBMCs. The receptors were gathered from a male donor in good health and CMV-seropositive.

The chain employs TRBV27 and TRBJ2-1, with a possible D match to TRBD2 (5 bases). CDR1 MNHEY and CDR2 SMNVEV come from the germline V gene (reference sequence). This CDR3 has 13 residues. Trimming left V 6 bases short and J 7 bases short, with 13 bases between. Written as DNA, the CDR3 is TGTGCCAGCAGATCGGGAAACGGGAATGAGCAGTTCTTC. This codes for CASRSGNGNEQFF.

The rearrangement uses TRBV19 and TRBJ1-1; D gene ambiguous. The CDR3 is made up of 15 amino acids. Trimming left V 0 bases short and J 1 base short, with 9 bases between. The germline V gene has CDR1 LNHDA and CDR2 SQIVND (reference sequence). The DNA for the CDR3 is TGTGCCAGTAGTATAGAACCCCGGAGGAACACTGAAGCTTTCTTT. Protein product: CASSIEPRRNTEAFF. The variable domain in full, completed from reference TRBV19 and TRBJ1-1, reads DGGITQSPKYLFRKEGQNVTLSCEQNLNHDAMYWYRQDPGQGLRLIYYSQIVNDFQKGDIAEGYSVSREKKESFPLTVTSAQKNPTAFYLCASSIEPRRNTEAFFGQGTRLTVV.

This chain connects TRBV28 to TRBJ1-2; D is possibly TRBD1 (5 bases). This CDR3 has 14 amino acids. Between the trimmed V and J ends, which lost 6 bases and 5 bases, there was a span of 16 bases. Germline lookup yields CDR1 MDHEN and CDR2 SYDVKM. In nucleotides, the CDR3 is TGTGCCAGCAGACAACAAGGGGTCGGTTATGGCTACACCTTC. It translates to CASRQQGVGYGYTF.

The gene calls are TRBV14 and TRBJ2-1; D may be TRBD1 (5 bases). The ends were cut back, 0 bases at V and 6 bases at J, with 9 bases in the middle. CDR1 is SGHDN and CDR2 is FVKESK in the germline V gene. There are 14 residues in the CDR3. CDR3: CASSQEEGVNEQFF. DNA for the CDR3: TGTGCCAGCAGCCAAGAGGAAGGGGTCAATGAGCAGTTCTTC. Using reference TRBV14 and TRBJ2-1 for the parts outside the CDR3, the full variable domain is EAGVTQFPSHSVIEKGQTVTLRCDPISGHDNLYWYRRVMGKEIKFLLHFVKESKQDESGMPNNRFLAERTGGTYSTLKVQPAELEDSGVYFCASSQEEGVNEQFFGPGTRLTVL.

V and J are TRBV5-1 and TRBJ1-4; no firm D call. CDR3 size: 14 residues. The germline V gene has CDR1 SGHRS and CDR2 YFSETQ. V was clipped by 2 bases and J by 8 bases, with 13 bases between them. This CDR3 is CASSLRQAGEKLFF. The CDR3 DNA is TGCGCCAGCAGCTTAAGGCAGGCGGGAGAAAAACTGTTTTTT.

The rearrangement links TRBV15 to TRBJ1-5, with 8 bases aligning to TRBD1. The V segment lost 8 bases and the J segment 4 bases; nucleotides outside the gene matches: 7. Germline CDR1 reads LNHNV; CDR2 reads YYDKDF (reference sequence). CDR3 length: 14 residues. The CDR3 bases are TGTGCCACCTCAGACAGGGGACTAAATCAGCCCCAGCATTTT. Its translation: CATSDRGLNQPQHF.

V gene TRBV10-3 combines with J gene TRBJ1-1; TRBD1 matches 7 bases. V was pared by 10 bases and J by 1 base, with 6 bases of the junction left unmatched. Germline assignment: CDR1 ENHRY and CDR2 SYGVKD. CDR3 size: 13 residues. The DNA for the CDR3 is TGTGCCACCACAGGACAGGCGAACACTGAAGCTTTCTTT. Protein sequence: CATTGQANTEAFF.

The chain is built from TRBV14 and TRBJ2-1; 7 nucleotides agree with TRBD1. The length of the CDR3 is 15 residues. V trimming: 4 bases; J trimming: 7 bases; junction bases outside the gene matches: 10. Germline-derived CDR1 and CDR2 are SGHDN and FVKESK. CDR3 sequence (DNA): TGTGCCAGCAGCCTTCGGACAGGATTTCCGAATGAGCAGTTCTTC. This gives the protein CASSLRTGFPNEQFF.

This clone was seen a few times. The chain carries TRBV7-8 and TRBJ1-5; no reliable D call. V dropped 1 base and J dropped 2 bases, with 12 bases sitting between them. From germline, CDR1 is SGHVS and CDR2 FQNEAQ. The CDR3 has 16 residues. CDR3 sequence reads: CASSLGVLVGNQPQHF. The CDR3 bases are TGTGCCAGCAGCTTAGGAGTACTGGTGGGCAATCAGCCCCAGCATTTT.

The chain employs TRBV9 and TRBJ2-5; D perhaps matches TRBD2 (6 bases). Per the germline V gene, CDR1 is SGDLS and CDR2 is YYNGEE. The CDR3 is made up of 14 amino acids. The V and J ends lost 4 bases and 4 bases respectively, with 14 bases between them. CDR3 sequence reads: CASSPGVGTETQYF. CDR3 DNA: TGTGCCAGCAGCCCGGGGGTCGGGACAGAGACCCAGTACTTC.

J is TRBJ2-7 and V is TRBV6-1; 8 bases line up with TRBD2. CDR3 length equals 15 residues. Germline V gene lookup returns CDR1 MNHNS and CDR2 SASEGT. Trimming took 2 bases from V and 4 from J; bases not matched to a gene: 7. CDR3 nucleotide sequence: TGTGCCAGCAGTGAATCGAGCGGGAGTGGTTACGAGCAGTACTTC. Translating it yields CASSESSGSGYEQYF.

Only a few counts were recorded for this clone. The chain has TRBV18 and TRBJ1-2, with D maybe TRBD1 (6 bases). CDR3 length equals 12 residues. Trimming took 3 bases from V and 6 from J, leaving 8 bases between them. The germline V gene has CDR1 KGHSH and CDR2 LQKENI. CDR3 sequence: CASSPAGDGYTF. CDR3 sequence (DNA): TGTGCCAGCTCACCTGCAGGGGATGGCTACACCTTC.

The V call is TRBV5-4, the J call TRBJ2-7; tentatively, D is TRBD1 (7 bases). This CDR3 is 14 amino acids long. The germline CDR1 and CDR2 sequences are SGHNT and YYREEE (reference sequence). The V and J ends lost 4 bases and 2 bases respectively, with 13 bases between them. The chain's CDR3 is CASSRGRGAYEQYF. DNA of the CDR3: TGTGCCAGCAGCAGGGGCAGGGGGGCCTACGAGCAGTACTTC.

This clone was recorded only once. V is TRBV30 and J is TRBJ1-1; 12 bases map to TRBD1. J was trimmed by 5 bases and V by 8 bases; bases with no gene match: 3. The CDR3 contains 12 residues. Germline values: CDR1 GTSNPN, CDR2 SVGIG (reference sequence). This CDR3 is CAQGQGATEAFF. Written as DNA, the CDR3 is TGTGCCCAGGGACAGGGGGCGACTGAAGCTTTCTTT.

The chain recombines TRBV27 with TRBJ1-5, with 8 bases matching TRBD1. The junction had 0 bases not matched to a gene; V was cut back by 4 bases and J by 1 base. The length of the CDR3 is 14 residues. Germline V gene sequence: CDR1 MNHEY, CDR2 SMNVEV (reference sequence). CDR3 sequence reads: CASSWTGSNQPQHF. The CDR3 DNA reads as TGTGCCAGCAGTTGGACAGGGAGCAATCAGCCCCAGCATTTT.